This T cell receptor beta chain is drawn from a study of blood T cell repertoires in COVID-19. The CDR3 has 14 residues. Looked up from germline, CDR1 is LNHDA and CDR2 is SQIVND (reference sequence). V was shortened by 3 bases and J by 4 bases, with 12 bases between the two germline ends. This table comes from immunoSEQ multiplex PCR, and its TCRdb copy is limited to in-frame clones, with some not included. Among tens of thousands of clones listed, approximately 90% were seen once. The chain couples TRBV19 to TRBJ2-5; TRBD2 is a possible D gene (5 bases). Sequenced: peripheral blood. This receptor was identified in a human donor in a cohort sampled during active COVID-19. CDR3 loop: CASSITSERETQYF. CDR3 in DNA: TGTGCCAGTAGTATCACTAGTGAGAGAGAGACCCAGTACTTC.